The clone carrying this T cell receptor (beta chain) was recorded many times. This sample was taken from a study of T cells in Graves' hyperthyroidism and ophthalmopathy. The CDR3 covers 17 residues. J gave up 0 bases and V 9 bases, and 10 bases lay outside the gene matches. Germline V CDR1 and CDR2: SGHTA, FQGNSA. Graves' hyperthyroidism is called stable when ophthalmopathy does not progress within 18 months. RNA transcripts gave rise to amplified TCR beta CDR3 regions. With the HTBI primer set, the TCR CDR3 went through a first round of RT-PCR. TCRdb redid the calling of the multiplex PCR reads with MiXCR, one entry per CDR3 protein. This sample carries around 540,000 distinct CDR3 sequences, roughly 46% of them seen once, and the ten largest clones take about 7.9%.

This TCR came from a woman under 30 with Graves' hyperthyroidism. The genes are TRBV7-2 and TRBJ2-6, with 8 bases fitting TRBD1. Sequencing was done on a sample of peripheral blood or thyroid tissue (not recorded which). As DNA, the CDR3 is TGTGCCAGGGACCCCGGGACAGGCCTCTCTGGGGCCAACGTCCTGACTTTC. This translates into CARDPGTGLSGANVLTF.